This TCR beta chain emerged from a study of Graves' ophthalmopathy and Graves' hyperthyroidism. General study points: For predicting ophthalmopathy progression, the model had 60% to 71% sensitivity and roughly 72% specificity. Most thyroid clonotypes with frequency above 0.001 were detected in blood too.

This clonotype was picked up many times. Antigen specificity is unknown. As the template, RNA transcripts were used to amplify TCR beta CDR3 regions. Scientists carried out first-round RT-PCR using HTBI primers and then a second-round multiplex PCR. TCRdb reanalysed the multiplex PCR reads using MiXCR and keeps one entry per CDR3 protein. There are approximately 640,000 distinct CDR3 sequences in the sample; about 40% occur only once, and over 2.5% lies in the top ten. The CDR3 totals 11 residues. CDR1 is DFQATT, CDR2 SNEGSKA, per germline (reference sequence). With 0 bases removed from V and 6 bases from J, the gap between germline ends came to 5 bases.

The receptor comes from an adult man with Graves' ophthalmopathy. The sequencing sample was made of peripheral blood. The chain recombines TRBV20-1 with TRBJ1-1; D gene ambiguous. Written as DNA, the CDR3 is TGCAGTGCTAGAGATAGCGCTGAAGCTTTCTTT. Protein sequence: CSARDSAEAFF.